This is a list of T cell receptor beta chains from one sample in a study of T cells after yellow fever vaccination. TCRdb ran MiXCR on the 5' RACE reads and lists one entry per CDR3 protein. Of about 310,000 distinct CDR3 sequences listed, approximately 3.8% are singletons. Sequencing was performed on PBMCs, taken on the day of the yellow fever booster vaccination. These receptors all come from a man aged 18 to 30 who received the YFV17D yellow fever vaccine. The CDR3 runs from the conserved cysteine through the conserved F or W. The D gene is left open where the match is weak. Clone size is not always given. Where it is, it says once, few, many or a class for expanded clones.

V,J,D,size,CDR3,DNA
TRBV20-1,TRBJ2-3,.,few,CSARDRGISTDTQYF,TGCAGTGCTAGAGATAGGGGGATTAGCACAGATACGCAGTATTTT
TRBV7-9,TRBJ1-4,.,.,CASSLATGQKRNEKLFF,TGTGCCAGCAGCTTAGCAACTGGACAGAAAAGAAATGAAAAACTGTTTTTT
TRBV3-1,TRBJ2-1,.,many,CASSQGLQDEQFF,TGTGCCAGCAGCCAAGGACTCCAGGACGAGCAGTTCTTC
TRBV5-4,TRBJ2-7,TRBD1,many,CASSSDGQGFHEQYF,TGTGCCAGCAGCTCCGATGGACAGGGGTTCCACGAGCAGTACTTC
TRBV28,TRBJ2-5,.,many,CASGERTPDQETQYF,TGTGCCAGCGGGGAAAGGACTCCCGACCAAGAGACCCAGTACTTC
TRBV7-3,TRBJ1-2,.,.,CASSSGPDRTNGYTF,TGTGCCAGCAGCTCCGGACCGGACAGAACTAACGGCTACACCTTC
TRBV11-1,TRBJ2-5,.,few,CASSQLPPRVTQYF,TGTGCCAGCAGCCAATTGCCACCCCGGGTGACCCAGTACTTC
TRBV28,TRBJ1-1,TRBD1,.,CASWGQVNTEAFF,TGTGCCAGTTGGGGACAGGTGAACACTGAAGCTTTCTTT
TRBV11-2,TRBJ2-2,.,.,CASSTQTSDTGEMFF,TGTGCCAGCAGCACTCAGACTAGTGACACCGGGGAGATGTTTTTT
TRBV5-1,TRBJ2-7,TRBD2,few,CASSSGTSGGNSYEQYF,TGCGCCAGCAGCTCCGGGACTAGCGGGGGGAACTCCTACGAGCAGTACTTC
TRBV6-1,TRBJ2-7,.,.,CASSEASAGNYEQYF,TGTGCCAGCAGTGAAGCGTCCGCAGGAAACTACGAGCAGTACTTC